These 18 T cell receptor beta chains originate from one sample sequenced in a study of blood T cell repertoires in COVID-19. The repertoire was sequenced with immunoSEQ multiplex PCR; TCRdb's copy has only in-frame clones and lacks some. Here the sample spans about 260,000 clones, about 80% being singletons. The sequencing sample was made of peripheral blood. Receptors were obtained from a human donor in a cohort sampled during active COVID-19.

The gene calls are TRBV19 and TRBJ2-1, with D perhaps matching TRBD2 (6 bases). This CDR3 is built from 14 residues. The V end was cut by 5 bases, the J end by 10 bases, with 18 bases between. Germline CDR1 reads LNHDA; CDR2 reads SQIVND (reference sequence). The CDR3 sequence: CASSVGGGRREQFF. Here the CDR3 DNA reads TGTGCCAGTAGTGTCGGGGGTGGCAGACGGGAGCAGTTCTTC.

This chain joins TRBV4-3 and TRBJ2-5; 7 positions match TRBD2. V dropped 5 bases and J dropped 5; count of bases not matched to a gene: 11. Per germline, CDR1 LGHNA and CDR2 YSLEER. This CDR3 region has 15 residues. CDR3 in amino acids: CASSIQAGVVETQYF. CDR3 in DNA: TGCGCCAGCAGCATTCAGGCGGGGGTAGTTGAGACCCAGTACTTC.

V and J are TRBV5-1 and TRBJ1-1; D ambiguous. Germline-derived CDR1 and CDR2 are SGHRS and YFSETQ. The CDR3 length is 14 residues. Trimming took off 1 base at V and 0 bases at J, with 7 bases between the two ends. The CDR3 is CASSLIGLNTEAFF. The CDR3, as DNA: TGCGCCAGCAGCTTGATCGGGTTGAACACTGAAGCTTTCTTT.

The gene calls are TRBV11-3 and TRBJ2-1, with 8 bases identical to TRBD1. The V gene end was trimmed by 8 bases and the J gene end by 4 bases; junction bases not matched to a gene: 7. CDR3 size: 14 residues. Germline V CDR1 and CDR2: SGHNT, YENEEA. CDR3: CASSPGQEYNEQFF. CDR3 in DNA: TGTGCCAGCTCTCCGGGACAGGAGTACAATGAGCAGTTCTTC.

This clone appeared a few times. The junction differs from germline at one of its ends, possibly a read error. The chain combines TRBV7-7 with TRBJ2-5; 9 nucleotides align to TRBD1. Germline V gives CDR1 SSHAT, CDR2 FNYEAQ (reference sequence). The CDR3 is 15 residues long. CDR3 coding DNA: TGTGCTAGCAGCCGCTACAGGGGGCTACAAGAGACCCAGTACTTC. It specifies CASSRYRGLQETQYF.

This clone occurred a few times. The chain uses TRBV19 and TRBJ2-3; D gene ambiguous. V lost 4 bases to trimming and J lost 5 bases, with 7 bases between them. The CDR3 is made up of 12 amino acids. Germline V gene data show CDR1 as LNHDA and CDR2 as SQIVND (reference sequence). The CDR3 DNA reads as TGTGCCAGTAGTACTGCAGGAGATACGCAGTATTTT. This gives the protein CASSTAGDTQYF. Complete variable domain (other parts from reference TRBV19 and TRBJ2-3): DGGITQSPKYLFRKEGQNVTLSCEQNLNHDAMYWYRQDPGQGLRLIYYSQIVNDFQKGDIAEGYSVSREKKESFPLTVTSAQKNPTAFYLCASSTAGDTQYFGPGTRLTVL.

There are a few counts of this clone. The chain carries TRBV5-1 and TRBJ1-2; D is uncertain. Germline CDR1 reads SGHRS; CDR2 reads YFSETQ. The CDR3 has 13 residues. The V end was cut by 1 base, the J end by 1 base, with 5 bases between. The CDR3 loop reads CASSLRDNYGYTF. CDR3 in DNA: TGCGCCAGCAGCTTGAGAGATAACTATGGCTACACCTTC.

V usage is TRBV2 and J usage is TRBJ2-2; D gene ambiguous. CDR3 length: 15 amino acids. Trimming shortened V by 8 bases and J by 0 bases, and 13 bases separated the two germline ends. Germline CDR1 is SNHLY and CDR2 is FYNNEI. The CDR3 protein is CASLDGISNTGELFF. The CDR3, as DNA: TGTGCCAGCCTAGACGGTATATCGAACACCGGGGAGCTGTTTTTT. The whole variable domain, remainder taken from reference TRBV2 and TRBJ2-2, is EPEVTQTPSHQVTQMGQEVILRCVPISNHLYFYWYRQILGQKVEFLVSFYNNEISEKSEIFDDQFSVERPDGSNFTLKIRSTKLEDSAMYFCASLDGISNTGELFFGEGSRLTVL.

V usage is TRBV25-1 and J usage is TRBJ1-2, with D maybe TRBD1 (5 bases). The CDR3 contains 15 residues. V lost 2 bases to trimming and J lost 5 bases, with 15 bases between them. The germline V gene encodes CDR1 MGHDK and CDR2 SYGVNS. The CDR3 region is CASSESFPGGYGYTF. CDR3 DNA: TGTGCCAGCAGTGAAAGCTTCCCGGGGGGTTATGGCTACACCTTC.

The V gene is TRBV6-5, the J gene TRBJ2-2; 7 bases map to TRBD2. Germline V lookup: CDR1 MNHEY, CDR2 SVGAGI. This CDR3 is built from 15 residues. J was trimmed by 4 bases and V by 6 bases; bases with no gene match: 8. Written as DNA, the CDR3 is TGTGCCAGCAGCTCTGGACTAGGTCGCACCGGGGAGCTGTTTTTT. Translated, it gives CASSSGLGRTGELFF.

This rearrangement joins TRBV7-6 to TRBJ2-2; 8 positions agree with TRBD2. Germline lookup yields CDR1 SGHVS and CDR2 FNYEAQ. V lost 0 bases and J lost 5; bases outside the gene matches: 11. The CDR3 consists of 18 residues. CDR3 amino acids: CASSLAVIAGISTGELFF. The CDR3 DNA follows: TGTGCCAGCAGCTTAGCGGTTATAGCGGGGATCTCGACCGGGGAGCTGTTTTTT.

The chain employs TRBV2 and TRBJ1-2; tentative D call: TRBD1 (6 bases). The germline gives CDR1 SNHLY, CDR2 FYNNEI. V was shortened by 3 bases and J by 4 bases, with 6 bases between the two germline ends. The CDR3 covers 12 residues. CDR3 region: CASSEDSYGYTF. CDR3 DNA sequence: TGTGCCAGCAGTGAGGACAGCTATGGCTACACCTTC.

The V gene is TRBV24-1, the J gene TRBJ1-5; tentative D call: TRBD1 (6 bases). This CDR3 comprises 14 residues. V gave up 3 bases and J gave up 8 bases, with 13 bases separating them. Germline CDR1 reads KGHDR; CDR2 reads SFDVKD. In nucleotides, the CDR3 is TGTGCCACCAGTGATACAGGGAGCATGGAGCCCCAGCATTTT. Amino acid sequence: CATSDTGSMEPQHF.

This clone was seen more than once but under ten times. CDR3 region: CASSRGGFEQFF. For the CDR3, the DNA is TGCGCCAGCAGCAGAGGGGGCTTTGAGCAGTTCTTC. The J gene is TRBJ2-1, the V gene TRBV4-1; 7 bases agree with TRBD1. The CDR3 length is 12 residues. Germline CDR1 reads MGHRA; CDR2 reads YSYEKL. Losses at the gene ends were 5 bases for V and 9 bases for J; bases not matched to a gene: 4.

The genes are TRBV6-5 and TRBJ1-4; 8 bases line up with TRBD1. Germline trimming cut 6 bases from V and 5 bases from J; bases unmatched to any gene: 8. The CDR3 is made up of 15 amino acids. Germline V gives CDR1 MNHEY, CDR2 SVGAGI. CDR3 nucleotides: TGTGCCAGCAGCGTCCAGACAGGGGTGAATGAAAAACTGTTTTTT. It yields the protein CASSVQTGVNEKLFF.

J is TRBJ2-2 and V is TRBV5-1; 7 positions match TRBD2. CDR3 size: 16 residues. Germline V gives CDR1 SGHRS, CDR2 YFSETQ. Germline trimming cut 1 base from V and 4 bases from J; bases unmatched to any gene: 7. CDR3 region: CASSLTGGGITGELFF. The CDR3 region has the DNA TGCGCCAGCAGCTTGACGGGCGGGGGAATCACCGGGGAGCTGTTTTTT.

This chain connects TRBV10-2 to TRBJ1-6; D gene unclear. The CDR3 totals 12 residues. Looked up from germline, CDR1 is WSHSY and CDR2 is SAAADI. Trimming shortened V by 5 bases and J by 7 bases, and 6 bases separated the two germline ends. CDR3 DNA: TGCGCCAGCAGTAACTACAATTCACCCCTCCACTTT. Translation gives CASSNYNSPLHF.

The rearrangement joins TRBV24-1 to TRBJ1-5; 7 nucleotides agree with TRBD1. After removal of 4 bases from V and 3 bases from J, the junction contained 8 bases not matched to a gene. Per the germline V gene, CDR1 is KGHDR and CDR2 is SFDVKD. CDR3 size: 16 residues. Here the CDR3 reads CATSDASRGDNQPQHF. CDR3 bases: TGTGCCACCAGTGACGCTTCCAGGGGGGACAATCAGCCCCAGCATTTT.